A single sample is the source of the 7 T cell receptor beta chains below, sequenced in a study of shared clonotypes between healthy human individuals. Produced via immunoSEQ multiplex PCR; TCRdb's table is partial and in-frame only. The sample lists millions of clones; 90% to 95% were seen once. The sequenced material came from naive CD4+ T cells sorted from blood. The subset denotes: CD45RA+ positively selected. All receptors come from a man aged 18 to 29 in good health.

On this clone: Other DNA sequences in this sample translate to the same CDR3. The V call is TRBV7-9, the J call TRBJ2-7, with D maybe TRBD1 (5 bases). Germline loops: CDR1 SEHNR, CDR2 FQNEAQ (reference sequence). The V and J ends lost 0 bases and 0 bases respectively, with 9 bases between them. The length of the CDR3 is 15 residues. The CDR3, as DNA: TGTGCCAGCAGCTTAGCAGGGGCGAGCTCCTACGAGCAGTACTTC. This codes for CASSLAGASSYEQYF.

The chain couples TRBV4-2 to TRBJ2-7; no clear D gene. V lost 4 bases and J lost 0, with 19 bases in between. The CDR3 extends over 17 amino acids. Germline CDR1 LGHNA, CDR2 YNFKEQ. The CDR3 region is CASSLYFGQMNSYEQYF. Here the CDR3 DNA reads TGTGCCAGCAGCCTGTATTTTGGGCAAATGAACTCCTACGAGCAGTACTTC.

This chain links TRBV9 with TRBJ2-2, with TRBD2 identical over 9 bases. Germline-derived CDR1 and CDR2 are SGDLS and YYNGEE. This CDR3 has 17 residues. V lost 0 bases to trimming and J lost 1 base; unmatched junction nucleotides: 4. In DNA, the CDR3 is TGTGCCAGCAGCGTAGGGCTAGCGGGGCAGAACACCGGGGAGCTGTTTTTT. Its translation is CASSVGLAGQNTGELFF.

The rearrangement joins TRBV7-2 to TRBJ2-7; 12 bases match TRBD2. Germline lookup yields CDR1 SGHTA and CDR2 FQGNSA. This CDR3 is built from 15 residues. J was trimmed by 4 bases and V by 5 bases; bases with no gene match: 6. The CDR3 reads CASSRTSGNVYEQYF. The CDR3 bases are TGTGCCAGCAGCCGGACTAGCGGGAACGTGTACGAGCAGTACTTC. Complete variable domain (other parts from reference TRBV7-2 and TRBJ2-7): GAGVSQSPSNKVTEKGKDVELRCDPISGHTALYWYRQSLGQGLEFLIYFQGNSAPDKSGLPSDRFSAERTGGSVSTLTIQRTQQEDSAVYLCASSRTSGNVYEQYFGPGTRLTVT.

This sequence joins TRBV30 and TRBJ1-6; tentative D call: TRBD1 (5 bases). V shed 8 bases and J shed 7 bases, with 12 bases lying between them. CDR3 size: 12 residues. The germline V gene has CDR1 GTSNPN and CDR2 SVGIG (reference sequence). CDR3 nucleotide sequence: TGTGCCGTCGGACCAGGGAATTCACCCCTCCACTTT. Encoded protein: CAVGPGNSPLHF.

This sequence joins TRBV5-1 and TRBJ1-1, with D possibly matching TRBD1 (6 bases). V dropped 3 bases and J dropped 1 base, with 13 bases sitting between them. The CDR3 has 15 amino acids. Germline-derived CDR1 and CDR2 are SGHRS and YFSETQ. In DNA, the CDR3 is TGCGCCAGCAGCTACCAGACAGGTACGAACACTGAAGCTTTCTTT. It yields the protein CASSYQTGTNTEAFF.

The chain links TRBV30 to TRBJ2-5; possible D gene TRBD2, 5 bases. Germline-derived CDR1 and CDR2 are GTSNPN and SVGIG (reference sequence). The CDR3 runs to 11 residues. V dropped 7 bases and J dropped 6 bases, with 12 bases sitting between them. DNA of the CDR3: TGTGCCTCAGCCTGGGAGAAGACCCAGTACTTC. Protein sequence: CASAWEKTQYF.